These 32 T cell receptor beta chains came from one sample sequenced in a study of blood T cells in healthy people across ages. It was with a sample-barcoded 5' primer and a J-beta primer mix that a second PCR of about 7 to 12 cycles was run. TCRdb fed the 5' RACE reads into MiXCR, producing one record per CDR3 protein. In the table there are about 1.1 million distinct CDR3 sequences, around two fifths of which are singletons. Sequenced: blood. These receptors all stem from a man aged 18 to 35 in good health.

This sequence joins TRBV28 and TRBJ2-3; TRBD1 matches 8 bases. Germline lookup yields CDR1 MDHEN and CDR2 SYDVKM. V gave up 3 bases and J gave up 3 bases; unmatched junction bases: 5. This CDR3 has 15 residues. DNA for the CDR3: TGTGCCAGCAGTTTCGGCAGGGGGCTAACAGATACGCAGTATTTT. The encoded protein is CASSFGRGLTDTQYF.

The chain recombines TRBV30 with TRBJ1-2; 10 bases match TRBD1. Germline V gives CDR1 GTSNPN, CDR2 SVGIG (reference sequence). The CDR3 consists of 14 residues. V lost 0 bases, J lost 13 bases, and 11 bases stayed unmatched. The CDR3 region has the DNA TGTGCCTGGAGTGTACCGGGACAGGGGAGAGGGGTCACCTTC. The encoded protein is CAWSVPGQGRGVTF.

This clonotype turned up a few times. In nucleotides, the CDR3 is TGCAGTGCTAGTTTAGGATTTGAAAAACTGTTTTTT. Translating gives CSASLGFEKLFF. The chain joins TRBV20-1 to TRBJ1-4; D remains unclear. Germline CDR1 is DFQATT and CDR2 is SNEGSKA (reference sequence). The CDR3 totals 12 residues. The ends were cut back, 3 bases at V and 7 bases at J, with 9 bases in the middle.

This clonotype was seen more than once but under ten times. V usage is TRBV11-2 and J usage is TRBJ2-2, with unresolved D. The CDR3 sequence is 14 residues long. Looked up from germline, CDR1 is SGHAT and CDR2 is FQNNGV. Trimming left V 6 bases short and J 5 bases short, with 13 bases between. CDR3 bases: TGTGCCAGCAGGACGGGCTCACGGACCGGGGAGCTGTTTTTT. Translated, it gives CASRTGSRTGELFF.

The table lists this clonotype with many counts. The rearrangement joins TRBV29-1 to TRBJ1-2; maybe TRBD1 (5 bases). Germline V gene lookup returns CDR1 SQVTM and CDR2 ANQGSEA. The CDR3 loop spans 13 amino acids. The V end was cut by 6 bases, the J end by 0 bases, with 11 bases between. For the CDR3, the DNA is TGCAGCGTAGCCGACAGCCCTAACTATGGCTACACCTTC. This encodes CSVADSPNYGYTF.

A few counts support this clonotype. J is TRBJ1-5 and V is TRBV27; 10 nucleotides match TRBD1. J gave up 6 bases and V 6 bases, and 8 bases lay outside the gene matches. Germline CDR1 MNHEY, CDR2 SMNVEV (reference sequence). The CDR3 sequence is 15 residues long. The CDR3 loop is CASRSGTGVAQPQHF. In nucleotides, the CDR3 is TGTGCCAGCAGGTCCGGGACAGGGGTGGCTCAGCCCCAGCATTTT.

This clonotype was counted ten times or more. V is TRBV20-1 and J is TRBJ2-5; maybe TRBD2 (6 bases). Trimming removed 1 base from V and 0 bases from J, with 15 bases in between. The CDR3 consists of 16 residues. The germline gives CDR1 DFQATT, CDR2 SNEGSKA (reference sequence). The CDR3 DNA reads TGCAGTGCTAGAGTATCTCGCGGGGTATACCAAGAGACCCAGTACTTC. Translated, it gives CSARVSRGVYQETQYF.

This clonotype came up many times. The chain employs TRBV5-1 and TRBJ1-2; weak D call: TRBD1 (6 bases). V lost 4 bases and J 4 bases, leaving 11 bases between the germline ends. There are 13 residues in the CDR3. Germline V gene sequence: CDR1 SGHRS, CDR2 YFSETQ. The CDR3 region is CASSRTDSYGYTF. CDR3 bases: TGCGCCAGCAGCCGAACGGACAGCTATGGCTACACCTTC.

This clonotype showed up just a few times. V usage is TRBV20-1 and J usage is TRBJ2-1, with 8 bases lining up with TRBD2. Germline V gene data show CDR1 as DFQATT and CDR2 as SNEGSKA (reference sequence). The CDR3 runs 14 residues. V was clipped by 6 bases and J by 9 bases; unmatched bases: 13. CDR3 DNA: TGCAGTGCGCACAGCGGGGGTAGGTCGACTGAGCAGTTCTTC. This gives the protein CSAHSGGRSTEQFF.

This clonotype was counted between two and nine times. This chain uses TRBV6-5 with TRBJ2-1; TRBD1 matches 7 bases. Germline V lookup: CDR1 MNHEY, CDR2 SVGAGI. The V and J ends lost 5 bases and 10 bases, in that order; junction bases with no gene match: 17. This CDR3 comprises 16 residues. The CDR3 loop is CASSHYSFDREMEQFF. The CDR3 nucleotides read TGTGCCAGCAGTCACTACTCGTTTGACAGGGAAATGGAGCAGTTCTTC.

V is TRBV6-2 or TRBV6-3 and J is TRBJ1-1, with a possible D match to TRBD1 (5 bases). With 5 bases removed from V and 4 bases from J, the gap between germline ends came to 20 bases. There are 16 residues in the CDR3. Germline assignment: CDR1 MNHEY and CDR2 SVGEGT. CDR3: CASSKRYQGRRTEAFF. In nucleotides, the CDR3 is TGTGCCAGCAGTAAAAGGTATCAGGGTCGGCGCACTGAAGCTTTCTTT.

The V and J genes are TRBV4-3 and TRBJ1-4, with D tentatively TRBD1 (6 bases). From germline, CDR1 is LGHNA and CDR2 YSLEER. V lost 0 bases and J 7 bases, leaving 15 bases between the germline ends. The CDR3 loop spans 16 amino acids. The CDR3 region has the DNA TGCGCCAGCAGCCAAGATGTGACAGGCCTAATTGAAAAACTGTTTTTT. Translating gives CASSQDVTGLIEKLFF.

This chain links TRBV20-1 with TRBJ2-3; D ambiguous. CDR1 is DFQATT, CDR2 SNEGSKA, per germline (reference sequence). The CDR3 contains 14 residues. V lost 3 bases to trimming and J lost 0 bases, with 10 bases between them. Here the CDR3 DNA reads TGCAGTGCTAGTATCCAAGAAAGCACAGATACGCAGTATTTT. Residues: CSASIQESTDTQYF.

This clonotype was picked up a small number of times. The rearrangement uses TRBV28 and TRBJ1-2; D gene uncertain. The CDR3 spans 12 residues. Germline loops: CDR1 MDHEN, CDR2 SYDVKM. Deletions cut 1 base from V and 8 bases from J, with 8 bases between. CDR3: CASSLSASGYTF. The CDR3 region has the DNA TGTGCCAGCAGTTTATCCGCTTCGGGCTACACCTTC.

This chain connects TRBV12-3 or TRBV12-4 to TRBJ2-7, with D possibly matching TRBD1 (7 bases). V dropped 7 bases and J dropped 3 bases, with 19 bases sitting between them. CDR3 length: 15 amino acids. The CDR3 protein is CASNFGQEGVYEQYF. The CDR3, as DNA: TGTGCCAGCAATTTTGGACAGGAGGGGGTCTACGAGCAGTACTTC.

A word on this clonotype: A junction end diverges from the germline sequence, so it may reflect a read error. The rearrangement joins TRBV4-3 to TRBJ2-1, with D tentatively TRBD1 (5 bases). Germline V CDR1 and CDR2: LGHNA, YSLEER. The CDR3 contains 16 residues. The CDR3 reads CASSQDTAGPYKEQFF. Here the CDR3 DNA reads TGCGCCAGCAGCCAAGATACGGCAGGGCCCTACAAGGAGCAGTTCTTC.

This clonotype was found a few times. This chain uses TRBV9 with TRBJ1-2, with TRBD1 matching 7 bases. Germline V lookup: CDR1 SGDLS, CDR2 YYNGEE. The CDR3 extends over 16 amino acids. V dropped 2 bases and J dropped 6; count of bases not matched to a gene: 13. The CDR3 DNA follows: TGTGCCAGCAGCGTGGGGAAGGGGGCGAGTCCCCATGGCTACACCTTC. It yields the protein CASSVGKGASPHGYTF.

This clonotype was found a few times. The chain is built from TRBV2 and TRBJ2-7; no clear D. Germline V CDR1 and CDR2: SNHLY, FYNNEI. The V and J ends lost 0 bases and 2 bases respectively, with 11 bases between them. The CDR3 loop spans 15 amino acids. The DNA for the CDR3 is TGTGCCAGCAGTGAAGCGCAGGTGCTAGCCTACGAGCAGTACTTC. This gives the protein CASSEAQVLAYEQYF. The entire variable domain, with the rest obtained from reference TRBV2 and TRBJ2-7, is as follows: EPEVTQTPSHQVTQMGQEVILRCVPISNHLYFYWYRQILGQKVEFLVSFYNNEISEKSEIFDDQFSVERPDGSNFTLKIRSTKLEDSAMYFCASSEAQVLAYEQYFGPGTRLTVT.

The sample holds one count of this clonotype. V and J are TRBV6-5 and TRBJ1-5; D is ambiguous. The CDR3 runs 18 residues. Trimming cost V 0 bases and J 0 bases, with 15 bases left between them. Germline CDR1 is MNHEY and CDR2 is SVGAGI. This CDR3 reads CASSYSTRGLYSNQPQHF. The CDR3 DNA is TGTGCCAGCAGTTACTCGACCCGAGGGTTATATAGCAATCAGCCCCAGCATTTT.

This chain uses TRBV5-6 with TRBJ2-5; TRBD1 agrees at 8 bases. Germline CDR1 SGHDT, CDR2 YYEEEE. CDR3 length: 16 residues. V lost 0 bases, J lost 5 bases, and 9 bases stayed unmatched. CDR3 in amino acids: CASSLAGQGRSETQYF. CDR3 nucleotides: TGTGCCAGCAGCTTGGCCGGACAGGGCAGGTCGGAGACCCAGTACTTC.

Note on this clonotype: The likely explanation is a read error, given a far larger clone one base away. The chain employs TRBV7-9 and TRBJ2-4; D call uncertain. The DNA end is a closer match to TRBJ2-7, so the J assignment may be wrong. Per germline, CDR1 SEHNR and CDR2 FQNEAQ (reference sequence). The CDR3 runs to 11 residues. The CDR3 protein is CASSVSHEQYF. The CDR3 coding sequence is TGTGCCAGCAGCGTATCACACGAGCAGTACTTC.

This chain links TRBV20-1 with TRBJ1-4; 7 bases are a match to TRBD1. The ends lost 5 bases at V and 8 bases at J; junction bases unmatched: 14. The CDR3 is 15 amino acids. In germline, CDR1 is DFQATT, CDR2 SNEGSKA (reference sequence). The chain's CDR3 is CSASHLRQGPEKLFF. The CDR3, as DNA: TGCAGTGCTTCCCACCTCCGACAGGGCCCAGAAAAACTGTTTTTT.

About this clonotype itself: A much larger clone differs by one base, so this may be a read error. The rearrangement uses TRBV4-1 and TRBJ2-5; 7 nucleotides align to TRBD2. V dropped 5 bases and J dropped 3; count of bases not matched to a gene: 6. This CDR3 is built from 14 residues. Germline values: CDR1 MGHRA, CDR2 YSYEKL. Here the CDR3 DNA reads TGCGCCAGCAGCTTGGAACTAGCGAAAGAGACCCAGTACTTC. Its translation: CASSLELAKETQYF.

The V call is TRBV10-3, the J call TRBJ2-5; 7 bases line up with TRBD2. Germline assignment: CDR1 ENHRY and CDR2 SYGVKD. The CDR3 length is 14 residues. The CDR3 bases are TGTGCATCGGGGAGGGGCTCGAATAGGGAGACCCAGTACTTC. It yields the protein CASGRGSNRETQYF.

Note on this clonotype: At one end the junction does not follow the germline gene, possibly because of a read error. V and J are TRBV5-1 and TRBJ2-1; D is uncertain. The CDR3 covers 15 residues. The germline V gene has CDR1 SGHRS and CDR2 YFSETQ. CDR3 region: CASSLASSSHNEQFF. The CDR3 DNA reads as TGCGCCAGCAGCTTGGCTAGTAGCTCCCACAATGAGCAGTTCTTC.

Comments on this clonotype: The junction departs from the called germline gene at one end, perhaps through a read error. The chain employs TRBV7-2 and TRBJ1-4; a possible D gene is TRBD1 (5 bases). The CDR3 loop spans 14 amino acids. Germline CDR1 and CDR2: SGHTA and FQGNSA. The CDR3 loop is CASSLASGNEKPFF. CDR3 DNA: TGTGCCAGCAGCTTAGCCTCAGGGAATGAAAAACCGTTTTTT. The full variable domain, rest sourced from reference TRBV7-2 and TRBJ1-4, is GAGVSQSPSNKVTEKGKDVELRCDPISGHTALYWYRQSLGQGLEFLIYFQGNSAPDKSGLPSDRFSAERTGGSVSTLTIQRTQQEDSAVYLCASSLASGNEKPFFGSGTQLSVL.

The J gene is TRBJ2-7, the V gene TRBV4-2; 8 nucleotides match TRBD1. This CDR3 has 15 amino acids. Germline trimming cut 5 bases from V and 7 bases from J; bases unmatched to any gene: 13. Looked up from germline, CDR1 is LGHNA and CDR2 is YNFKEQ. The CDR3 coding sequence is TGTGCCAGCAGCGAGACGGACAGGGATATGAATGAGCAGTACTTC. Encoded protein: CASSETDRDMNEQYF.

This clonotype was counted only a few times. The chain is built from TRBV11-2 and TRBJ1-2, with 8 bases aligning to TRBD1. This CDR3 comprises 17 residues. The ends lost 4 bases at V and 4 bases at J; junction bases unmatched: 14. CDR1 is SGHAT and CDR2 is FQNNGV in the germline V gene. CDR3 DNA: TGTGCCAGCAGCTCACTTAAACGGACAGGGACTGGCTATGGCTACACCTTC. Translating gives CASSSLKRTGTGYGYTF.

The J gene is TRBJ2-4, the V gene TRBV20-1; no clear D gene. The CDR3 extends over 14 amino acids. CDR1 is DFQATT and CDR2 is SNEGSKA in the germline V gene (reference sequence). Trimming removed 3 bases at V and 0 bases at J, with 9 bases between. CDR3 coding DNA: TGCAGTGCTAGTGGCAGACTAGCCAAAAACATTCAGTACTTC. Its translation is CSASGRLAKNIQYF.

This clonotype appeared a few times. The V gene is TRBV12-3 or TRBV12-4, the J gene TRBJ2-1; tentatively, D is TRBD2 (5 bases). The CDR3 extends over 14 amino acids. V was shortened by 7 bases and J by 3 bases, with 13 bases between the two germline ends. The CDR3 DNA is TGTGCCAGCACCCCTACTAGGTTCTACAATGAGCAGTTCTTC. This gives the protein CASTPTRFYNEQFF.

In its sample, this clonotype was seen once. This sequence joins TRBV4-1 and TRBJ2-7; 12 nucleotides align to TRBD1. The closer fit of TRBJ2-5 to the DNA end suggests the J call may be wrong. Germline assignment: CDR1 MGHRA and CDR2 YSYEKL. The CDR3 is made up of 15 amino acids. The CDR3 nucleotides are TGCGCCAGCAGCCAGGGGGACAGGGGGCTTGAGACCCAGTACTTC. It is translated as CASSQGDRGLETQYF.

This chain links TRBV28 with TRBJ1-1; TRBD1 is a possible D gene (6 bases). The CDR3 spans 15 residues. CDR1 and CDR2 from the germline V gene are MDHEN and SYDVKM. V lost 1 base to trimming and J lost 1 base, with 10 bases between them. Here the CDR3 reads CASSLYRDGNTEAFF. DNA for the CDR3: TGTGCCAGCAGTTTATACAGGGATGGGAACACTGAAGCTTTCTTT.